This is a list of T cell receptor beta chains from one sample in a study of cytomegalovirus exposure and HLA in healthy donors. Assay: immunoSEQ multiplex PCR; the TCRdb copy retains only in-frame clones and omits some. There are about 140,000 clones in the sample; roughly 90% occur only once, and about 0.51% lies in the top ten. Specimen: PBMCs. The receptors were gathered from a woman aged 40 to 55 in good health and CMV-seronegative. Both conserved end residues are part of each CDR3. D genes are given only for firm matches.

CDR3aa: CASSRQGADYGYTF; j_gene: TRBJ1-2; d_gene: TRBD1; len: 14; v_gene: TRBV19
CDR3aa: CASSPYVAGARLTGELFF; j_gene: TRBJ2-2; d_gene: TRBD2; len: 18; v_gene: TRBV7-3
CDR3aa: CASSVQNTGELFF; j_gene: TRBJ2-2; d_gene: NA; len: 13; v_gene: TRBV9
CDR3aa: CASSLLTSGFQETQYF; j_gene: TRBJ2-5; d_gene: TRBD2; len: 16; v_gene: TRBV7-8
CDR3aa: CASSIAGQLRTEAFF; j_gene: TRBJ1-1; d_gene: NA; len: 15; v_gene: TRBV19
CDR3aa: CAMKTGGEAFF; j_gene: TRBJ1-1; d_gene: NA; len: 11; v_gene: TRBV6-1
CDR3aa: CASSLDRVDYGYTF; j_gene: TRBJ1-2; d_gene: TRBD1; len: 14; v_gene: TRBV5-6
CDR3aa: CASTASGRWDEQFF; j_gene: TRBJ2-1; d_gene: TRBD2; len: 14; v_gene: TRBV9
CDR3aa: CASSPDRTSGTSYNEQFF; j_gene: TRBJ2-1; d_gene: TRBD2; len: 18; v_gene: TRBV27
CDR3aa: CASGETGAAAYGYTF; j_gene: TRBJ1-2; d_gene: TRBD1; len: 15; v_gene: TRBV27
CDR3aa: CASSFRGRTEAFF; j_gene: TRBJ1-1; d_gene: TRBD1; len: 13; v_gene: TRBV5-6
CDR3aa: CASSPSGGSYNEQFF; j_gene: TRBJ2-1; d_gene: TRBD2; len: 15; v_gene: TRBV2
CDR3aa: CASSHGTGLGYTF; j_gene: TRBJ1-2; d_gene: TRBD1; len: 13; v_gene: TRBV7-9
CDR3aa: CASSAPGLAGGQGVRNEQFF; j_gene: TRBJ2-1; d_gene: TRBD2; len: 20; v_gene: TRBV19
CDR3aa: CASSDQQGGGNGYTF; j_gene: TRBJ1-2; d_gene: NA; len: 15; v_gene: TRBV6-4
CDR3aa: CASSQDGGQGGNTIYF; j_gene: TRBJ1-3; d_gene: TRBD1; len: 16; v_gene: TRBV4-3
CDR3aa: CASTQGGPGQGELFF; j_gene: TRBJ2-2; d_gene: TRBD1; len: 15; v_gene: TRBV9